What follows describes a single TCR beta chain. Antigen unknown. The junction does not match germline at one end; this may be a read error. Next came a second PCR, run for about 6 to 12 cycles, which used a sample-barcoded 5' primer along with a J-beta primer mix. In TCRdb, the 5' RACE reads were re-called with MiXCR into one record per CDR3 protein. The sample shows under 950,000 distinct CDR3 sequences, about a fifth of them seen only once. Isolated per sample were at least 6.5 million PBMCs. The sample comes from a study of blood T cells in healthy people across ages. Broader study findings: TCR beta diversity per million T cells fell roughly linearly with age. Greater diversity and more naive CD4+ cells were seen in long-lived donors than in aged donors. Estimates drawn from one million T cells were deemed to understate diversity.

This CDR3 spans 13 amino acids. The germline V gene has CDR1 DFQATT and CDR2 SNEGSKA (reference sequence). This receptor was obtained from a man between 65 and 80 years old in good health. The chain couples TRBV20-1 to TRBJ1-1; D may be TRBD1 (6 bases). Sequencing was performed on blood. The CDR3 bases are TGCAGTGTCAGGGGTGGGGGTCGAACTGAAGCCTTCTTT. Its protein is CSVRGGGRTEAFF.